Listed below are T cell receptor beta chains from one sample, sequenced in a study of cytomegalovirus exposure and HLA in healthy donors. Repertoires were generated with immunoSEQ multiplex PCR, while TCRdb's copy carries only in-frame clones and drops some. The sample holds 150,000 to 200,000 clones, around 80% seen once. The sample comprised PBMCs. The receptors were gathered from a woman in her 30s in good health and CMV-seronegative. Both conserved end residues are part of each CDR3. The D gene is left open where the match is weak. Size values are once, few and many counts, or a class for expanded clones, and some rows have none.

j_call | clone_size | cdr3_length | d_call | v_call | cdr3_aa | cdr3_nt
TRBJ1-1 | . | 13 | . | TRBV27 | CASRIGSNTEAFF | TGTGCCAGCAGAATCGGTAGCAACACTGAAGCTTTCTTT
TRBJ2-3 | . | 15 | TRBD2 | TRBV7-2 | CASSLLAGGADTQYF | TGTGCCAGCAGCTTACTAGCGGGGGGGGCAGATACGCAGTATTTT
TRBJ2-1 | . | 16 | TRBD2 | TRBV9 | CASSRRLGLAGNEQFF | TGTGCCAGCAGCCGTCGGCTCGGTCTAGCGGGCAATGAGCAGTTCTTC
TRBJ2-7 | . | 15 | . | TRBV7-9 | CASRGGAGTLYEQYF | TGTGCCAGCAGGGGTGGGGCAGGAACACTCTACGAGCAGTACTTC
TRBJ2-7 | few | 16 | . | TRBV7-2 | CASSLVRGGKAYEQYF | TGTGCCAGCAGCTTAGTGCGGGGCGGGAAGGCGTACGAGCAGTACTTC
TRBJ2-3 | . | 16 | TRBD2 | TRBV9 | CASSERQAGGPGTQYF | TGTGCCAGCAGCGAACGACAAGCGGGAGGGCCCGGAACGCAGTATTTT
TRBJ2-5 | . | 19 | TRBD1 | TRBV27 | CASRKGNRGPSVAQETQYF | TGTGCCAGCAGGAAGGGGAACAGGGGCCCTTCCGTAGCCCAAGAGACCCAGTACTTC
TRBJ2-1 | few | 18 | TRBD1 | TRBV7-2 | CASSQSHPGQGSYNEQFF | TGTGCCAGCAGCCAATCGCACCCGGGACAGGGATCCTACAATGAGCAGTTCTTC
TRBJ1-5 | . | 15 | TRBD1 | TRBV7-9 | CASSRGQGHNQPQHF | TGTGCCAGCAGCCGGGGACAGGGCCATAATCAGCCCCAGCATTTT
TRBJ2-7 | . | 14 | . | TRBV28 | CASRLGLPPGEQYF | TGTGCCAGCCGCTTGGGACTTCCGCCCGGGGAGCAGTACTTC
TRBJ1-5 | . | 13 | . | TRBV27 | CASSLRGNQPQHF | TGTGCCAGCAGTCTAAGGGGAAACCAGCCCCAGCATTTT
TRBJ1-1 | few | 14 | TRBD1 | TRBV28 | CASRPHGRGTEAFF | TGTGCCAGCAGGCCTCACGGCAGGGGGACTGAAGCTTTCTTT
TRBJ2-2 | . | 16 | TRBD2 | TRBV6-1 | CASSERLAGAIGELFF | TGTGCCAGCAGTGAACGACTAGCGGGGGCAATCGGGGAGCTGTTTTTT
TRBJ2-7 | . | 15 | . | TRBV10-3 | CAISESIAGGNEQYF | TGTGCCATCAGTGAGTCGATAGCAGGGGGGAACGAGCAGTACTTC
TRBJ2-5 | . | 15 | TRBD2 | TRBV11-1 | CASSFRRESQETQYF | TGTGCCAGCAGCTTCCGGCGGGAGTCTCAAGAGACCCAGTACTTC
TRBJ2-3 | . | 16 | . | TRBV11-2 | CASSLGAGAPTDTQYF | TGTGCCAGCAGCTTAGGGGCAGGGGCCCCCACAGATACGCAGTATTTT
TRBJ1-1 | . | 15 | TRBD1 | TRBV4-3 | CASSQGRQGRAEAFF | TGCGCCAGCAGCCAAGGAAGACAGGGTCGGGCTGAAGCTTTCTTT
TRBJ2-4 | . | 16 | TRBD1 | TRBV13 | CASSLGLGQGANSQYF | TGTGCCAGCAGCTTGGGGCTGGGACAGGGGGCGAACAGTCAGTACTTC
TRBJ2-7 | . | 16 | . | TRBV7-9 | CSSSSTGTPVAYEQYF | TGTTCCAGCAGTTCGACGGGGACACCGGTTGCCTACGAGCAGTACTTC
TRBJ2-7 | . | 15 | TRBD1 | TRBV5-1 | CASRIRSGQDYEQYF | TGCGCCAGCCGTATTAGGAGTGGACAGGACTACGAGCAGTACTTC
TRBJ2-7 | . | 15 | . | TRBV27 | CASSAGVTPTYEQYF | TGTGCCAGCAGTGCAGGGGTGACCCCCACCTACGAGCAGTACTTC
TRBJ1-5 | . | 16 | TRBD1 | TRBV28 | CASSMGQGAFHQPQHF | TGTGCCAGCAGTATGGGACAGGGGGCGTTTCACCAGCCCCAGCATTTT
TRBJ2-7 | . | 13 | . | TRBV6-5 | CASSAQLAYEQYF | TGTGCCAGCAGTGCTCAACTAGCCTACGAGCAGTACTTC
TRBJ2-2 | . | 14 | . | TRBV6-5 | CASSYGQFAGELFF | TGTGCCAGCAGTTACGGACAGTTCGCCGGGGAGCTGTTTTTT
TRBJ2-7 | . | 17 | TRBD2 | TRBV28 | CASSLLSLAGVVYEQYF | TGTGCCAGCAGTTTATTAAGCCTAGCGGGAGTTGTCTACGAGCAGTACTTC
TRBJ1-5 | . | 15 | . | TRBV5-8 | CASSQRGGVGQPQHF | TGTGCCAGCAGCCAAAGGGGGGGGGTAGGACAGCCCCAGCATTTT
TRBJ2-7 | . | 17 | . | TRBV5-1 | CASSLASGLNLPYEQYF | TGCGCCAGCAGCTTGGCCTCAGGTTTGAACCTACCCTACGAGCAGTACTTC
TRBJ2-5 | . | 16 | TRBD2 | TRBV7-2 | CASSPQRGGFRETQYF | TGTGCCAGCAGCCCCCAACGGGGAGGGTTTAGAGAGACCCAGTACTTC
TRBJ2-5 | . | 15 | TRBD2 | TRBV6-4 | CALKGTSGSGETQYF | TGTGCCCTCAAAGGGACTAGCGGGAGTGGAGAGACCCAGTACTTC
TRBJ1-2 | . | 15 | TRBD1 | TRBV7-3 | CASSSYDRVKDGYTF | TGTGCCAGCAGCTCTTACGACAGGGTAAAGGATGGCTACACCTTC
TRBJ2-7 | . | 18 | . | TRBV18 | CASSSRDRGTSGSNEQYF | TGTGCCAGCTCAAGCCGGGACAGGGGAACTAGCGGGAGTAACGAGCAGTACTTC
TRBJ1-2 | . | 13 | TRBD1 | TRBV19 | CASSSGQEYGYTF | TGTGCCAGTAGTAGCGGACAGGAGTATGGCTACACCTTC
TRBJ2-3 | . | 15 | TRBD1 | TRBV28 | CASSLSGQGADTQYF | TGTGCCAGCAGTTTAAGTGGCCAGGGGGCAGATACGCAGTATTTT
TRBJ2-7 | . | 14 | . | TRBV5-6 | CASSLGAAYYEQYF | TGTGCCAGCAGCTTGGGTGCGGCGTACTACGAGCAGTACTTC
TRBJ2-5 | . | 15 | . | TRBV9 | CASSFRTDSQETQYF | TGTGCCAGCAGCTTTAGGACAGACAGCCAAGAGACCCAGTACTTC
TRBJ2-3 | . | 14 | . | TRBV5-6 | CASSLRREADTQYF | TGTGCCAGCAGCTTGCGCAGAGAGGCAGATACGCAGTATTTT
TRBJ2-5 | . | 13 | . | TRBV5-6 | CASSLGQSETQYF | TGTGCCAGCAGCTTGGGACAGTCGGAGACCCAGTACTTC
TRBJ1-3 | few | 14 | . | TRBV5-1 | CASSFEQAGNTIYF | TGCGCCAGCAGCTTTGAACAGGCTGGAAACACCATATATTTT
TRBJ1-4 | . | 15 | . | TRBV27 | CASSSSRDRAEKLFF | .
TRBJ1-1 | . | 13 | TRBD1 | TRBV19 | CASKGTGNTEAFF | TGTGCCAGTAAAGGGACAGGGAACACTGAAGCTTTCTTT
TRBJ2-2 | . | 18 | TRBD1 | TRBV4-1 | CASSQGSTGAADTGELFF | TGCGCCAGCAGCCAGGGATCTACAGGGGCGGCGGACACCGGGGAGCTGTTTTTT
TRBJ2-2 | once | 16 | TRBD2 | TRBV7-9 | CASSLELAGPTGELFF | TGTGCCAGCAGCTTAGAACTAGCGGGGCCCACCGGGGAGCTGTTTTTT
TRBJ2-7 | once | 14 | . | TRBV7-2 | CASSLDWNRDEQYF | TGTGCCAGCAGCTTAGACTGGAACAGGGACGAGCAGTACTTC
TRBJ2-2 | . | 15 | TRBD2 | TRBV28 | CASGLAGDYTGELFF | TGTGCCTCGGGACTAGCGGGGGACTACACCGGGGAGCTGTTTTTT
TRBJ1-2 | once | 11 | . | TRBV20-1 | CRGSTEYGYTF | TGCAGGGGTTCGACAGAATATGGCTACACCTTC
TRBJ2-7 | . | 14 | . | TRBV19 | CASSIAADNYEQYF | TGTGCCAGTAGTATAGCCGCGGACAACTACGAGCAGTACTTC
TRBJ2-5 | . | 14 | . | TRBV9 | CASSRWGPQETQYF | TGTGCCAGCAGTAGATGGGGGCCCCAAGAGACCCAGTACTTC
TRBJ2-7 | . | 13 | . | TRBV28 | CASSSGPTYEQYF | TGTGCCAGCAGTTCTGGGCCCACCTACGAGCAGTACTTC
TRBJ2-7 | . | 13 | . | TRBV28 | CASSFSDTYEQYF | TGTGCCAGCAGTTTCTCCGACACCTACGAGCAGTACTTC
TRBJ2-7 | . | 14 | TRBD1 | TRBV7-2 | CASSLMGQGYEQYF | TGTGCCAGCAGCTTAATGGGACAGGGCTACGAGCAGTACTTC
TRBJ2-2 | . | 12 | . | TRBV28 | CASSFETGELFF | TGTGCCAGCAGTTTCGAGACCGGGGAGCTGTTTTTT
TRBJ2-5 | . | 14 | . | TRBV29-1 | CSVEVLALQETQYF | TGCAGCGTTGAAGTGCTAGCGTTACAAGAGACCCAGTACTTC
TRBJ1-5 | . | 14 | . | TRBV6-5 | CASSYGAGGQPQHF | TGTGCCAGCAGTTACGGGGCCGGGGGTCAGCCCCAGCATTTT
TRBJ2-7 | once | 15 | TRBD2 | TRBV4-1 | CASSPGTSGRLEQYF | TGCGCCAGCAGCCCAGGGACTAGCGGCAGGCTCGAGCAGTACTTC
TRBJ2-2 | . | 18 | . | TRBV7-2 | CASSTPSVRGRKTGELFF | TGTGCCAGCAGCACCCCCTCGGTTCGGGGGAGGAAAACCGGGGAGCTGTTTTTT
TRBJ1-1 | . | 14 | . | TRBV7-9 | CSSMVRARNTEAFF | TGTTCCAGCATGGTCAGGGCCAGGAACACTGAAGCTTTCTTT
TRBJ2-7 | . | 15 | . | TRBV11-2 | CASSLSQGNVYEQYF | TGTGCCAGCAGCTTAAGCCAGGGGAATGTCTACGAGCAGTACTTC
TRBJ2-7 | . | 14 | . | TRBV7-8 | CASSLGSSGFEQYF | TGTGCCAGCAGCTTAGGGAGTTCGGGGTTCGAGCAGTACTTC